These 22 T cell receptor beta chains originate from one sample sequenced in a study of identical twins. TCRdb independently ran MiXCR on the 5' RACE reads; one entry per CDR3 protein. The sample yields 280,000 or so distinct CDR3 sequences, under 9% seen once. Another study also made use of these data, one on yellow fever vaccine responses in identical twins.

Sequences were obtained from memory (CD45RO+) T cells sorted from blood. The receptors were gathered from a woman aged 18-29 years in good health.

Only a few counts were recorded for this clonotype. J is TRBJ2-3 and V is TRBV7-3, with 7 bases identical to TRBD2. Germline V gene data show CDR1 as SGHTA and CDR2 as FQGTGA. J was trimmed by 4 bases and V by 2 bases; bases with no gene match: 15. CDR3 length: 18 residues. This CDR3 is CASSLLPLREDLSDTQYF. CDR3 sequence (DNA): TGTGCCAGCAGCTTACTTCCCCTACGGGAGGATCTTTCAGATACGCAGTATTTT.

This chain connects TRBV20-1 to TRBJ2-3; D possibly corresponds to TRBD2 (5 bases). The CDR3 sequence is 16 residues long. V was clipped by 2 bases and J by 2 bases, with 17 bases between them. Germline loops: CDR1 DFQATT, CDR2 SNEGSKA (reference sequence). In DNA form, the CDR3 reads TGCAGTGCTAGACTCGGACTGGGCCTCTCCACAGATACGCAGTATTTT. Protein: CSARLGLGLSTDTQYF.

This clonotype was seen a few times. The chain has TRBV19 and TRBJ2-1; D gene unclear. CDR3 length: 12 residues. Per the germline V gene, CDR1 is LNHDA and CDR2 is SQIVND (reference sequence). With 3 bases removed from V and 3 bases from J, the gap between germline ends came to 3 bases. The CDR3 protein is CASSMDYNEQFF. CDR3 DNA: TGTGCCAGTAGTATGGACTACAATGAGCAGTTCTTC.

This clonotype has at least ten counts. This chain uses TRBV7-8 with TRBJ1-4, with D tentatively TRBD1 (6 bases). Germline loops: CDR1 SGHVS, CDR2 FQNEAQ. V shed 2 bases and J shed 11 bases, with 12 bases lying between them. The CDR3 has 13 amino acids. DNA of the CDR3: TGTGCCAGCAGCTTAACCGGCGGACAGAAACTGTTTTTT. Translation gives CASSLTGGQKLFF.

This clonotype was detected only a few times. The chain is built from TRBV6-5 and TRBJ1-2; maybe TRBD1 (5 bases). This CDR3 region has 16 residues. The germline V gene has CDR1 MNHEY and CDR2 SVGAGI. V dropped 0 bases and J dropped 3 bases, with 14 bases sitting between them. In DNA, the CDR3 is TGTGCCAGCAGTTACTCGAGGCGGGGCAGCCACTATGGCTACACCTTC. This encodes CASSYSRRGSHYGYTF.

This clonotype was picked up a small number of times. This chain connects TRBV7-2 to TRBJ2-3, with a weak D call TRBD1 (5 bases). Trimming took 5 bases from V and 2 from J, leaving 8 bases between them. The CDR3 covers 13 residues. The germline gives CDR1 SGHTA, CDR2 FQGNSA. The CDR3 protein is CASSGANTDTQYF. CDR3 in DNA: TGTGCCAGCAGCGGGGCCAACACAGATACGCAGTATTTT.

This chain joins TRBV11-1 and TRBJ1-1; D is unresolved. Germline CDR1 is SGHAT and CDR2 is FQDESV (reference sequence). The CDR3 has 16 amino acids. V dropped 1 base and J dropped 3 bases, with 15 bases sitting between them. CDR3 sequence reads: CASSLGFQGFDTEAFF. CDR3 nucleotide sequence: TGTGCCAGCAGCTTAGGCTTCCAAGGTTTTGACACTGAAGCTTTCTTT.

This clonotype was picked up many times. V usage is TRBV18 and J usage is TRBJ2-2; D is unclear. This CDR3 has 12 residues. In germline, CDR1 is KGHSH, CDR2 LQKENI. Trimming removed 8 bases from V and 1 base from J, with 5 bases in between. The CDR3 sequence is CASSENTGELFF. The CDR3 nucleotides read TGTGCCAGCAGTGAGAACACCGGGGAGCTGTTTTTT.

This clonotype has more than one count but fewer than ten. V and J are TRBV4-1 and TRBJ1-1; D gene unclear. There are 16 residues in the CDR3. V was cut by 9 bases and J by 1 base, with 21 bases left in between. Germline lookup yields CDR1 MGHRA and CDR2 YSYEKL. CDR3 coding DNA: TGCGCCAGTATGGAAGGTGTCCGCATTGGGAACACTGAAGCTTTCTTT. This encodes CASMEGVRIGNTEAFF.

The CDR3 region is CASSETTSYNEQFF. In DNA form, the CDR3 reads TGTGCCAGCAGTGAGACTACCTCCTACAATGAGCAGTTCTTC. This chain connects TRBV2 to TRBJ2-1; weak D call: TRBD2 (5 bases). CDR3 length equals 14 residues. V gave up 3 bases and J gave up 0 bases, with 6 bases separating them. Germline V lookup: CDR1 SNHLY, CDR2 FYNNEI.

This clonotype was found many times. V is TRBV29-1 and J is TRBJ2-1, with 9 bases aligning to TRBD2. This CDR3 contains 14 residues. V was clipped by 7 bases and J by 6 bases; unmatched bases: 10. The germline gives CDR1 SQVTM, CDR2 ANQGSEA. Written as DNA, the CDR3 is TGCAGCGCCAATAGCGGGGGCCCCATCAATGAGCAGTTCTTC. It is translated as CSANSGGPINEQFF.

The sample holds many counts of this clonotype. V and J are TRBV2 and TRBJ2-1, with TRBD2 matching over 15 bases. Per germline, CDR1 SNHLY and CDR2 FYNNEI. This CDR3 spans 16 amino acids. V was clipped by 6 bases and J by 6 bases; unmatched bases: 6. The CDR3 DNA reads TGTGCCAGCAGGGCCTGGACTAGCGGGAGGGGCAATGAGCAGTTCTTC. This translates into CASRAWTSGRGNEQFF. The whole variable domain, remainder taken from reference TRBV2 and TRBJ2-1, is EPEVTQTPSHQVTQMGQEVILRCVPISNHLYFYWYRQILGQKVEFLVSFYNNEISEKSEIFDDQFSVERPDGSNFTLKIRSTKLEDSAMYFCASRAWTSGRGNEQFFGPGTRLTVL.

This clonotype was observed a few times. The genes are TRBV7-2 and TRBJ2-5; TRBD2 matches 9 bases. The length of the CDR3 is 17 residues. The J segment lost 5 bases and the V segment lost 3 bases, leaving 13 bases of the junction unmatched. The germline V gene has CDR1 SGHTA and CDR2 FQGNSA. Here the CDR3 DNA reads TGTGCCAGCAGCTTCATGGGTTTGTCTAGCGGGACTGAGACCCAGTACTTC. This sequence encodes CASSFMGLSSGTETQYF.

This clonotype has only a few counts. The CDR3 region has the DNA TGTGCCAGCAGTCGACAGGCCCCAAACAGGTCACCCCTCCACTTT. This gives the protein CASSRQAPNRSPLHF. The chain joins TRBV6-1 to TRBJ1-6; a weak D match, TRBD1 (6 bases). Trimming removed 5 bases at V and 10 bases at J, with 18 bases between. CDR1 MNHNS and CDR2 SASEGT come from the germline V gene. This CDR3 contains 15 residues.

This clonotype appeared a few times. The rearrangement links TRBV3-1 to TRBJ1-5; unclear D gene. Germline V gives CDR1 LGHDT, CDR2 YNNKEL (reference sequence). Between the trimmed V and J ends, which lost 1 base and 5 bases, there was a span of 6 bases. The length of the CDR3 is 13 residues. The CDR3 protein is CASSQVGHQPQHF. The CDR3, as DNA: TGTGCCAGCAGCCAAGTGGGTCATCAGCCCCAGCATTTT.

This clonotype was picked up a small number of times. The V call is TRBV3-1, the J call TRBJ1-1; TRBD1 is a possible D gene (5 bases). Germline lookup yields CDR1 LGHDT and CDR2 YNNKEL (reference sequence). CDR3 size: 15 residues. V was cut by 3 bases and J by 5 bases, with 16 bases left in between. CDR3 sequence (DNA): TGTGCCAGCAGCCAGCCCGGGGCCGAGTTGACTGAAGCTTTCTTT. Encoded protein: CASSQPGAELTEAFF.

In this sample, this clonotype turned up a few times. The chain uses TRBV12-3 or TRBV12-4 and TRBJ2-4, with 14 nucleotides matching TRBD2. The CDR3 totals 19 residues. The J segment lost 1 base and the V segment lost 5 bases, leaving 10 bases of the junction unmatched. The CDR3 sequence is CASSPGLAGARRAKNIQYF. DNA for the CDR3: TGTGCCAGCAGTCCGGGACTAGCGGGGGCCCGCAGGGCCAAAAACATTCAGTACTTC.

The sample holds many counts of this clonotype. J is TRBJ1-1 and V is TRBV7-6; D gene uncertain. The CDR3 contains 14 residues. Germline CDR1 SGHVS, CDR2 FNYEAQ. Trimming left V 2 bases short and J 0 bases short, with 7 bases between. The CDR3 coding sequence is TGTGCCAGCAGCTTATCAGTCATGAACACTGAAGCTTTCTTT. Translation: CASSLSVMNTEAFF.

A few counts support this clonotype. This chain links TRBV28 with TRBJ1-2; D perhaps matches TRBD1 (5 bases). Germline-derived CDR1 and CDR2 are MDHEN and SYDVKM. The ends were cut back, 6 bases at V and 2 bases at J, with 13 bases in the middle. The CDR3 consists of 14 residues. CDR3 sequence (DNA): TGTGCCAGCAGGCGCGGGGCGTTCAACTATGGCTACACCTTC. This translates into CASRRGAFNYGYTF.

The V call is TRBV2, the J call TRBJ1-4, with D perhaps TRBD1 (6 bases). Germline V lookup: CDR1 SNHLY, CDR2 FYNNEI. The CDR3 contains 16 residues. V lost 6 bases and J 7 bases, leaving 21 bases between the germline ends. CDR3 nucleotides: TGTGCCAGCAGGGGGGCCCGGGGTTCAGACTCTGAAAAACTGTTTTTT. Translation gives CASRGARGSDSEKLFF.

This rearrangement joins TRBV7-8 to TRBJ1-1; D is unresolved. The V and J ends lost 1 base and 5 bases respectively, with 20 bases between them. This CDR3 contains 17 residues. CDR1 and CDR2 from the germline V gene are SGHVS and FQNEAQ. The CDR3 nucleotides read TGTGCCAGCAGCTTAGGGGGTGGGGTTGTAGGTACTACTGAAGCTTTCTTT. Translated, it gives CASSLGGGVVGTTEAFF. Complete variable domain (other parts from reference TRBV7-8 and TRBJ1-1): GAGVSQSPRYKVAKRGQDVALRCDPISGHVSLFWYQQALGQGPEFLTYFQNEAQLDKSGLPSDRFFAERPEGSVSTLKIQRTQQEDSAVYLCASSLGGGVVGTTEAFFGQGTRLTVV.

This clonotype was detected many times. The DNA for the CDR3 is TGTGCCAGCAGTTTAAGTCTTCGGGGGGCCAATTCACCCCTCCACTTT. It specifies CASSLSLRGANSPLHF. The rearrangement joins TRBV12-3 or TRBV12-4 to TRBJ1-6; the D gene is possibly TRBD1 (6 bases). Between the trimmed V and J ends, which lost 2 bases and 7 bases, there was a span of 15 bases. CDR3 length: 16 residues.